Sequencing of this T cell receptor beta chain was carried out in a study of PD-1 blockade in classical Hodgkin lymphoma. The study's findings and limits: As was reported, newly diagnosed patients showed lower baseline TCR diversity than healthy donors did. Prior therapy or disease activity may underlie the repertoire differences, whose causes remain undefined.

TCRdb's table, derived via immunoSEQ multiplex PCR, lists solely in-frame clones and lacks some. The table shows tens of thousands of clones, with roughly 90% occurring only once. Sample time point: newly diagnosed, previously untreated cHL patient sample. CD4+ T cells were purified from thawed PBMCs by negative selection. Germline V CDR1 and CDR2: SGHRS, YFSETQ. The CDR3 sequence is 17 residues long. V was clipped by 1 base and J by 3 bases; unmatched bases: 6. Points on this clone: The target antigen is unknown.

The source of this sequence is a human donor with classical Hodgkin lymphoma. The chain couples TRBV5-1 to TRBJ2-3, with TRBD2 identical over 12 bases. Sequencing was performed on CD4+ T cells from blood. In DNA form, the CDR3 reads TGCGCCAGCAGCTTGTGGCTAGCGGGGGGGCTGACAGATACGCAGTATTTT. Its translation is CASSLWLAGGLTDTQYF.